This section outlines one TCR beta chain sequence together with its context. Original analysis: Reference gene primer amplification yielded estimated nucleated cell counts. Libraries were prepared by immunoSEQ multiplex PCR; TCRdb keeps only in-frame clonotypes and omits some of them. That table gives V, J and clone size, and the DNA gave D and trimming. The sample carries about 83,000 clones, around 87% recorded once. The sample belongs to a study of blood T cell repertoires in COVID-19. The wider study: The origin of the acute and convalescent COVID-19 samples was the United States, Italy and Spain. Nucleic acid was either cDNA or gDNA, and it came from T cells, B-cell-depleted T cells, or PBMCs.

CDR3 length: 17 residues. The V gene's germline CDR1 is KGHDR and CDR2 SFDVKD. With 9 bases clipped from V and 0 bases from J, the junction kept 12 bases outside the gene matches. The receptor's source is a man older than 75 with active or convalescent COVID-19. The chain has TRBV24-1 and TRBJ1-5; 8 bases agree with TRBD1. The sequenced sample consisted of peripheral blood. CDR3 bases: TGTGCCACCTCCGGGACAGGCGGAACTTATAGCAATCAGCCCCAGCATTTT. As protein: CATSGTGGTYSNQPQHF.